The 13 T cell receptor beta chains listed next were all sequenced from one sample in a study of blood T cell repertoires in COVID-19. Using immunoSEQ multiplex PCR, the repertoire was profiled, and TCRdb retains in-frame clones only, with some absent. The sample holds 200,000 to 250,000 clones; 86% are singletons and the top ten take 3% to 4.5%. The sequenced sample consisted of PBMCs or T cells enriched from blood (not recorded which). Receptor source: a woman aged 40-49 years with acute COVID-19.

The CDR3 is CASSNSYTGELFF. The CDR3 DNA follows: TGTGCCAGCAGCAATAGCTACACCGGGGAGCTGTTTTTT. V is TRBV6-6 and J is TRBJ2-2; D is uncertain. The CDR3 totals 13 residues. Per germline, CDR1 MNHNY and CDR2 SVGAGI (reference sequence). Trimming stripped 6 bases from V and 3 bases from J, with 8 bases between.

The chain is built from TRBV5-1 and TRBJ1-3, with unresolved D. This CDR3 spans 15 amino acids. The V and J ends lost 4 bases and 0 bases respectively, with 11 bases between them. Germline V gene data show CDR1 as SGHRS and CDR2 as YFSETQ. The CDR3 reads CASSGLGSSGNTIYF. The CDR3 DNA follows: TGCGCCAGCAGCGGCCTTGGGAGCTCTGGAAACACCATATATTTT.

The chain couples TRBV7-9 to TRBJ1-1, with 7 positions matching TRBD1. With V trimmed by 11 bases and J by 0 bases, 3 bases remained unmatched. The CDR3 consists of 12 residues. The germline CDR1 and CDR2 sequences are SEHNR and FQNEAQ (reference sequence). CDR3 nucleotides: TGTGCCGTTGACAGGGTGAACACTGAAGCTTTCTTT. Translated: CAVDRVNTEAFF.

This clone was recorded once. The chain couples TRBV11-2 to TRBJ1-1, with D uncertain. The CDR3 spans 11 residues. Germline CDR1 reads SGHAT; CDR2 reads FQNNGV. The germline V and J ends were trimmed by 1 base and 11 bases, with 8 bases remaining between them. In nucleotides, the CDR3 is TGTGCCAGCAGCTTAGGTCCCGAGGCTTTCTTT. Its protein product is CASSLGPEAFF.

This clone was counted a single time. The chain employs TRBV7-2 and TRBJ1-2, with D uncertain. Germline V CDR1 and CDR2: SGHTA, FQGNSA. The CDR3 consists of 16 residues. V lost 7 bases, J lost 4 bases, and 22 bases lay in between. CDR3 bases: TGTGCCAGCATATCTACCCTGGCCGGTCGAGGCTATGGCTACACCTTC. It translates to CASISTLAGRGYGYTF.

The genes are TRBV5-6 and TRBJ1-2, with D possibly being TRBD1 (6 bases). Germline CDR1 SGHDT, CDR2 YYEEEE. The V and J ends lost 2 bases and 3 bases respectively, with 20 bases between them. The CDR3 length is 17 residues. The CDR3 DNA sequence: TGTGCCAGCAGCTTTCCATCAACAGGGAAAGAATACTATGGCTACACCTTC. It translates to CASSFPSTGKEYYGYTF.

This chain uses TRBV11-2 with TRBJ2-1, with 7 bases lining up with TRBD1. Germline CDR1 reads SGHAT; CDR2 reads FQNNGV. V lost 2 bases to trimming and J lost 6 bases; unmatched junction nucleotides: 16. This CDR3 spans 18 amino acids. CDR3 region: CASSLSNSVTGVINEQFF. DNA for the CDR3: TGTGCCAGCAGCTTATCTAACTCGGTAACAGGGGTTATCAATGAGCAGTTCTTC.

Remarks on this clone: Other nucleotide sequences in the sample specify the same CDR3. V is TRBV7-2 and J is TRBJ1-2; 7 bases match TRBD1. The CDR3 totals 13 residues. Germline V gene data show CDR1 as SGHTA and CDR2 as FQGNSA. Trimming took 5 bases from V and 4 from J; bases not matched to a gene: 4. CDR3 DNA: TGTGCCAGCAGCCTCGGACAGGTCTATGGCTACACCTTC. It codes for CASSLGQVYGYTF.

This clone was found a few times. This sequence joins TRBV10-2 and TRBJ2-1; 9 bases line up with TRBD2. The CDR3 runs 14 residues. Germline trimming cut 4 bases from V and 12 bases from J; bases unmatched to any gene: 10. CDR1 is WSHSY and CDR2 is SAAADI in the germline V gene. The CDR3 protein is CASSASGTAGAQFF. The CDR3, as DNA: TGCGCCAGCAGTGCTAGCGGGACCGCAGGTGCGCAGTTCTTC.

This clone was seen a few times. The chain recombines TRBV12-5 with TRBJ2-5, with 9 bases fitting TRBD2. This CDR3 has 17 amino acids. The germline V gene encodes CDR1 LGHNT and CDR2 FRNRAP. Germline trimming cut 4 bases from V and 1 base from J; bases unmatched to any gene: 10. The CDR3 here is CASGSAALGLAQETQYF. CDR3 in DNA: TGTGCTAGTGGTTCCGCGGCCCTGGGACTAGCCCAAGAGACCCAGTACTTC. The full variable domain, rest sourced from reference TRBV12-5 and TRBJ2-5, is DARVTQTPRHKVTEMGQEVTMRCQPILGHNTVFWYRQTMMQGLELLAYFRNRAPLDDSGMPKDRFSAEMPDATLATLKIQPSEPRDSAVYFCASGSAALGLAQETQYFGPGTRLLVL.

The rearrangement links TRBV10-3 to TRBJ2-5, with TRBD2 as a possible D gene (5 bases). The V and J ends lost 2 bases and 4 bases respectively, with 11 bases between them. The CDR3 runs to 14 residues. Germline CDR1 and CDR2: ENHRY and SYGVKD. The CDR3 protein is CAISERGSGETQYF. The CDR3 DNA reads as TGTGCCATCAGTGAGAGAGGCAGCGGAGAGACCCAGTACTTC.

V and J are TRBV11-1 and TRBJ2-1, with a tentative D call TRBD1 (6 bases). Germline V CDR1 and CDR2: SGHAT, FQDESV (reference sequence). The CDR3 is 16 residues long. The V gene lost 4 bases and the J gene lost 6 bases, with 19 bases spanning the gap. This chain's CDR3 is CASSSPLRGTINEQFF. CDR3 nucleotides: TGTGCCAGCAGCTCACCCTTAAGGGGGACAATCAATGAGCAGTTCTTC.

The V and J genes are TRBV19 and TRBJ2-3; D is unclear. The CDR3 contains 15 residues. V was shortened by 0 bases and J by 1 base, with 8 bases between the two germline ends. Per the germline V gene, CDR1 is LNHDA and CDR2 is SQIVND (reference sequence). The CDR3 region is CASSIEVARTDTQYF. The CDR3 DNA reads TGTGCCAGTAGTATAGAAGTGGCCCGCACAGATACGCAGTATTTT.